What follows are 5 T cell receptor beta chains derived from one specimen sequenced in a study of blood T cell repertoires in COVID-19. The protocol was immunoSEQ multiplex PCR, while the TCRdb copy is restricted to in-frame clones and leaves out a portion. The sample includes 70,000 or so clones, 79% of them seen just once. The sample consisted of peripheral blood. The receptors here all came from a man aged 55 to 70 with acute or convalescent COVID-19.

The CDR3 DNA reads as TGTGCCAGCAGCTTAGGCCGAAGGACTTCTGAAGCTTTCTTT. It codes for CASSLGRRTSEAFF. The rearrangement joins TRBV13 to TRBJ1-1, with D hard to call. V gave up 0 bases and J gave up 6 bases, with 11 bases separating them. This CDR3 is 14 amino acids long. CDR1 is PRHDT and CDR2 is FYEKMQ in the germline V gene (reference sequence).

The chain combines TRBV19 with TRBJ2-4; 8 nucleotides align to TRBD1. CDR3 length: 17 residues. V was clipped by 5 bases and J by 1 base; unmatched bases: 10. The germline V gene encodes CDR1 LNHDA and CDR2 SQIVND (reference sequence). CDR3 DNA sequence: TGTGCCAGTAGTGCGAGACAGGGGAGAGCGGCCAAAAACATTCAGTACTTC. It specifies CASSARQGRAAKNIQYF.

The chain links TRBV7-9 to TRBJ2-5, with D hard to call. Looked up from germline, CDR1 is SEHNR and CDR2 is FQNEAQ (reference sequence). The ends were cut back, 3 bases at V and 2 bases at J, with 10 bases in the middle. CDR3 length equals 14 residues. The CDR3 reads CASSFLVDQETQYF. The CDR3 DNA is TGTGCCAGCAGCTTCCTAGTAGATCAAGAGACCCAGTACTTC.

The chain employs TRBV5-1 and TRBJ1-2, with 11 positions matching TRBD1. From germline, CDR1 is SGHRS and CDR2 YFSETQ. The CDR3 totals 14 residues. Germline trimming cut 0 bases from V and 8 bases from J; bases unmatched to any gene: 3. The CDR3 loop reads CASSLEGTGGGYTF. The CDR3 nucleotides read TGCGCCAGCAGCTTGGAGGGGACAGGGGGAGGCTACACCTTC.

The rearrangement links TRBV27 to TRBJ2-3; possibly TRBD2 for D (6 bases). The germline CDR1 and CDR2 sequences are MNHEY and SMNVEV (reference sequence). Trimming removed 6 bases from V and 4 bases from J, with 11 bases in between. This CDR3 has 13 residues. The CDR3 DNA reads as TGTGCCAGCAGCGAGGCGGGGTCAGATACGCAGTATTTT. This translates into CASSEAGSDTQYF.